This T cell receptor (beta chain) emerged from a study of T-cell reconstitution after alpha-beta-depleted transplantation in children. Preparation of the TCRbeta library involved a method that used unique molecular identifiers. TCRdb processed the PCR reads anew with MiXCR; each CDR3 protein has one entry. The sample shows some 530,000 distinct CDR3 sequences, roughly an eighth of them seen only once. The CDR3 length is 15 residues. The rearrangement links TRBV21-1 to TRBJ1-1. TRBV21-1 is marked as a pseudogene. The source of this sequence is a human donor who donated a stem cell graft to a child with combined immunodeficiency. This specimen consisted of PBMCs from the stem cell graft donor, obtained from the stem cell graft. Written as DNA, the CDR3 is TGTGCCAGCAGCAAACGCAGTCTCGGGAACACTGAAGCTTTCTTT. Translated: CASSKRSLGNTEAFF.